This T cell receptor (beta chain) was sequenced for a study of control samples from healthy donors and cancer patients. This CDR3 region has 15 residues. Germline lookup yields CDR1 KGHSH and CDR2 LQKENI. V was pared by 3 bases and J by 4 bases, with 4 bases of the junction left unmatched. The method was immunoSEQ multiplex PCR; TCRdb's version includes in-frame clones alone and lacks a portion of them. The sample yields tens of thousands of clones, around 90% seen once. This clone has only a few counts. The chain links TRBV18 to TRBJ1-5; 9 nucleotides line up with TRBD1. This TCR came from a man aged 55 to 70 with colorectal cancer. Sequenced material: PBMCs. This CDR3 reads CASSPDRGGNQPQHF. For the CDR3, the DNA is TGTGCCAGCTCACCGGACAGGGGAGGAAATCAGCCCCAGCATTTT.